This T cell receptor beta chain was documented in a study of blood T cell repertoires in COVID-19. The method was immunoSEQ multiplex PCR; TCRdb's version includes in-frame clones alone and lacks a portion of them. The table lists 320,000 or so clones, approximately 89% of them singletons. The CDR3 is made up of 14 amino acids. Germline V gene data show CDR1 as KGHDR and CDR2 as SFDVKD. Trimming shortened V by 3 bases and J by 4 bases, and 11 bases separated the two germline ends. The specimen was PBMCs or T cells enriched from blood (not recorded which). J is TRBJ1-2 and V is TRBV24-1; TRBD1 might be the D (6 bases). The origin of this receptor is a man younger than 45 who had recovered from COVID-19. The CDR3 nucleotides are TGTGCCACCAGTGATCGGGGGGCCGGCTATGGCTACACCTTC. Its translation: CATSDRGAGYGYTF.